This TCR beta chain was captured in a study of T-cell memory formation after mild COVID-19. The CDR3 totals 15 residues. CDR1 is MGHDK, CDR2 SYGVNS, per germline. V lost 4 bases to trimming and J lost 0 bases; unmatched junction nucleotides: 5. TCRdb re-called the 5' RACE reads through MiXCR, storing one row per CDR3 protein. The data hold approximately 210,000 distinct CDR3 sequences, with 15% to 20% observed a single time. The clonotype comes from an adult woman who had mild COVID-19 (a few samples of this study predate the infection). Cell type and time point are not known. The sequenced sample was PBMCs or a T cell subset sorted from them (not recorded which). The genes are TRBV25-1 and TRBJ1-2, with 7 bases aligning to TRBD1. The CDR3 DNA sequence: TGTGCCAGCAGTGGGGAGGGGGCAGCTAACTATGGCTACACCTTC. This gives the protein CASSGEGAANYGYTF.